Sequencing of this T cell receptor beta chain was carried out in a study of a mutant IDH1 vaccine in newly diagnosed glioma (dated by TCRdb to about 2021). Some background on the complete study: Patients received eight vaccinations in weeks 1, 3, 5, 7, 11, 15, 19 and 23, corresponding to visits V03 through V10. Vaccination began 4-6 weeks after radiotherapy alone, or alongside temozolomide cycles in the chemotherapy-containing groups. Prior to enrollment, patients had been given standard therapy consisting of radiotherapy alone, temozolomide alone, or radiochemotherapy with temozolomide, with the combination given to most patients. Longitudinal TCRB deep sequencing was performed for roughly 25 treated patients wherever samples were available for exploratory analyses. Peripheral blood was drawn at six visits: V03 (baseline), V05, V07, V10, V12 and V13. The roughly 34 treated patients were 62.5% male and approximately 40% female, with a mean age of roughly 40 years.

Concerning this clone: This receptor's antigen is unknown. Base qualities are not recorded, but no much larger clone differs from it by a single base.

For this chain, trimming is 2 bases at the V end and 8 bases at the J end, and the number of junction bases without a gene match is 8. Taken from the germline V gene, the CDR1 and CDR2 loops are SGDLS and YYNGEE. The CDR3 runs 14 amino acids, cysteine and phenylalanine included. Only CDR3 DNA is held: 42 bases, read in frame from base 1. Explained via the paper, the time point label denotes: week 23, last vaccination. Every vaccine dose consisted of 300 ug of a 20-mer mutant IDH1 peptide in Montanide, administered subcutaneously together with topical imiquimod. The donors had newly diagnosed IDH1-mutant astrocytomas of WHO grade 3 or 4 that showed loss of nuclear ATRX. The samples were drawn from NOA16, a multicentre, single-arm, open-label phase I trial in Germany that tested a mutant IDH1 peptide vaccine in humans for the first time. The DNeasy Blood and Tissue Kit was used to extract genomic DNA from EDTA blood for TCRB sequencing.

The paper as a whole reports these results and caveats: No apparent relationship was observed between pseudoprogression and alterations in the top peripheral T cell clonotypes detected by TCRB sequencing. Immune responses induced by the vaccine were seen in more than 85% of patients across multiple MHC alleles. PBMC samples for TCRB deep sequencing were selected based on availability. It was noted by the authors that analyses of patient blood samples could not be reproduced owing to sample limitations.

The protocol used for the library was the immunoSEQ multiplex PCR assay. Rearranged TCR beta chain sequences were amplified with the hsTCRB Kit following the manufacturer's protocol. An Illumina MiSeq was used to sequence the TCRB libraries. From the authors' description of their analysis: The kit vendor's proprietary platform handled demultiplexing, trimming and gene mapping. TCRdb retrieved this table from immuneACCESS and kept in-frame rearrangements only. Not all clones are present; in checked studies, unresolved V genes account for under half, and no reason is known for the remainder. From that table come the V and J calls and clone size; the DNA was used to work out D and trimming. For this sample there are roughly 74,000 clones; roughly 85% appear just once. About 2.2% of the sample is held by the ten biggest clonotypes.

The chain was built from TRBV9 and TRBJ1-2, and 8 junction bases match TRBD1. The material sequenced was PBMCs, taken from a glioma patient whose treatment included an IDH1 peptide vaccine. This TCR was recovered from a man younger than 40 with glioma. Some clones in this sample may be carry-over from other donors' samples. The CDR3 protein: CASSVGQGSYGYTF. The DNA sequence is as follows: TGTGCCAGCAGCGTTGGACAGGGATCTTACGGCTACACCTTC.